Below, one T cell receptor beta chain is given with its context. This entry is derived from a study of blood T cell repertoires in COVID-19. Across the study: The United States, Italy and Spain supplied acute and convalescent COVID-19 samples. T cells, B-cell-depleted T cells, or PBMCs supplied cDNA or gDNA.

Study processing details: The assay estimated nucleated cells by amplifying reference gene primers. Assay: immunoSEQ multiplex PCR; the TCRdb copy retains only in-frame clones and omits some. The V and J calls and the clone size are those of that table, but D and trimming were determined from the DNA. The sample carries under 250,000 clones, roughly nine tenths recorded once. The CDR3 has 13 amino acids. Trimming cost V 3 bases and J 7 bases, with 11 bases left between them. Germline V gives CDR1 SGHRS, CDR2 YFSETQ. The chain joins TRBV5-1 to TRBJ2-1; D remains unclear. The sequenced sample consisted of peripheral blood. The clonotype originates from a man aged 25 to 45 with acute or convalescent COVID-19. CDR3 sequence reads: CASSSPGSNEQFF. The CDR3 nucleotides read TGCGCCAGCAGCTCCCCCGGTTCGAATGAGCAGTTCTTC. The whole variable domain, filled in from reference TRBV5-1 and TRBJ2-1, reads KAGVTQTPRYLIKTRGQQVTLSCSPISGHRSVSWYQQTPGQGLQFLFEYFSETQRNKGNFPGRFSGRQFSNSRSEMNVSTLELGDSALYLCASSSPGSNEQFFGPGTRLTVL.